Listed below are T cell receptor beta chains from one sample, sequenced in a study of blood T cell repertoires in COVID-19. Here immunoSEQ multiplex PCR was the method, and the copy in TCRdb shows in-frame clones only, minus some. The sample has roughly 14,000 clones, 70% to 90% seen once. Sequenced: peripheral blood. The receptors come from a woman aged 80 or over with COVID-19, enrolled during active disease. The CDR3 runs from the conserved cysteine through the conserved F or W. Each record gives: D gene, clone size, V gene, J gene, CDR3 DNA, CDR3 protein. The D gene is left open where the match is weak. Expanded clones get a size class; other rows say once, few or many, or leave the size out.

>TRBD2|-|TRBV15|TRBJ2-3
TGTGCCACCGGAGGAGAGATAGCGGGAGGCACAGATACGCAGTATTTT
CATGGEIAGGTDTQYF
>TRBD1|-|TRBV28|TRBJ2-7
TGTGCCAGCAGTACGGGACAGGGGGGAAGGTACGAGCAGTACTTC
CASSTGQGGRYEQYF
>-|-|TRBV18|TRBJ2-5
TGTGCCAGCTCACCCGAAGGGGTTTTGCGAGAGACCCAGTACTTC
CASSPEGVLRETQYF
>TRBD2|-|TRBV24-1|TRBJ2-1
TGTGCCACCTCCAGGACTAGCGGGAAATACAATGAGCAGTTCTTC
CATSRTSGKYNEQFF
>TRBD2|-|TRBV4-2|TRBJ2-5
TGTGCCAGCAGCCAAGCAGCGGGAGAAGGAGAGACCCAGTACTTC
CASSQAAGEGETQYF
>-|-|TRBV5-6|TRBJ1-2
TGTGCCAGCAGCTTGTATGATGGCTACACCTTC
CASSLYDGYTF
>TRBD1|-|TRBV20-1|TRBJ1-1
TGCAGTGCTAGTAAGGGGGCGAGGGGAGGCACTGAAGCTTTCTTT
CSASKGARGGTEAFF
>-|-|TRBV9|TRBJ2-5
TGTGCCAGCAGCGTAGACGGGGGAAGGGAGACCCAGTACTTC
CASSVDGGRETQYF
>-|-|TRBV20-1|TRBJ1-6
TGCAGTGCTAGTATGGCGAGGGATTCACCCCTCCACTTT
CSASMARDSPLHF
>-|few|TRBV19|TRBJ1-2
TGTGCCTCAACCCGCCCGGGGAATCCCTATGGCTACACCTTC
CASTRPGNPYGYTF
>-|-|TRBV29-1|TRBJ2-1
TGCAGCACCGGGGACTACAATGAGCAGTTCTTC
CSTGDYNEQFF
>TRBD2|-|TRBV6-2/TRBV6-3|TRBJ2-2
TGTGCCAGCAGTTACCTAGCGGGCTCCACCGGGGAGCTGTTTTTT
CASSYLAGSTGELFF
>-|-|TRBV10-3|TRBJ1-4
TGTGCCATCAGTAATCAGGTTAATGAAAAACTGTTTTTT
CAISNQVNEKLFF
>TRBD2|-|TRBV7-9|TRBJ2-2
TGTGCCAGCAGCACGACCGAGAGCGGGAGGGTTATGAACACCGGGGAGCTGTTTTTT
CASSTTESGRVMNTGELFF
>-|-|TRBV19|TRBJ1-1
TGTGCCAGTAGTATACTCCGACAGTGGAACACTGAAGCTTTCTTT
CASSILRQWNTEAFF
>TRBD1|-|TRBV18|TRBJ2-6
TGTGCCAGCTCACCACCGAGGACAGGGGGTTCGGGGGGGGCCAACGTCCTGACTTTC
CASSPPRTGGSGGANVLTF
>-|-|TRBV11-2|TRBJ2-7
TGTGCCAGCAGCTTAGATGGCTTATATTACGAGCAGTACTTC
CASSLDGLYYEQYF
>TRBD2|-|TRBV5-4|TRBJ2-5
TGTGCCAGCAGCTTAGAGCGGGGGGCTCTCGGGGAGACCCAGTACTTC
CASSLERGALGETQYF
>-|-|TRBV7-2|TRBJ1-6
TGTGCCAGCAGCCAAACAGGGACGGGTAATTCACCCCTCCACTTT
CASSQTGTGNSPLHF
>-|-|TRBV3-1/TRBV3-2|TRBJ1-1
TGTGCCAGCAGCCAAGACGCAGGGCATTACACTGAAGCTTTCTTT
CASSQDAGHYTEAFF
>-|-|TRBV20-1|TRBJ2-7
TGCAGTGCTAGAGTCGGGGATGAGCAGTACTTC
CSARVGDEQYF
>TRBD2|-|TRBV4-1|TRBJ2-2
TGCGCCAGCAGCCCGGGACTAGCGGGATTCACCGGGGAGCTGTTTTTT
CASSPGLAGFTGELFF
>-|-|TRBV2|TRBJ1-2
TGTGCCAGCAGTGAGGCCCGCTACACCTTC
CASSEARYTF
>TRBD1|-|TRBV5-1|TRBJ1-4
TGCGCCAGCAGCCCGGACAGGGAGGGTGAAAAACTGTTTTTT
CASSPDREGEKLFF
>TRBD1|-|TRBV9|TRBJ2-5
TGTGCCAGCAGCGCAGGGGGTCAAGAGACCCAGTACTTC
CASSAGGQETQYF
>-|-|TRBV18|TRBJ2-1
TGTGCCAGCTCACCAAACCGGGACATCAATGAGCAGTTCTTC
CASSPNRDINEQFF
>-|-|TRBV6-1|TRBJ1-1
TGTGCCAGCAGTGAATTGCGGCGGGGCACTGAAGCTTTCTTT
CASSELRRGTEAFF
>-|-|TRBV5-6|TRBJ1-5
TGTGCCAGCAGCAGAAGGACAGTGGGCAATCAGCCCCAGCATTTT
CASSRRTVGNQPQHF
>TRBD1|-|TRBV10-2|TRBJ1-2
TGCGCCAGCAGTGAGAGAGGGGGCGTCTATGGCTACACCTTC
CASSERGGVYGYTF
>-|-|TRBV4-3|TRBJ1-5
TGCGCCAGCAGCCAAGATGCCCCGACGGGTCGGGGAAATCAGCCCCAGCATTTT
CASSQDAPTGRGNQPQHF
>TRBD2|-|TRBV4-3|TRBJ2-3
TGCGCCAGCAGCCAAGAGCCGGGACTAGCACAGTATTTT
CASSQEPGLAQYF
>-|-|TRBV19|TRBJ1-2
TGTGCCAGTAGTCCCGACTTTGGGGCGCGGGGCTACACCTTC
CASSPDFGARGYTF
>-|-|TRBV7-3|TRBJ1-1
TGTGCCAGCAGTTCGGGGGTCGAAGCTTTCTTT
CASSSGVEAFF
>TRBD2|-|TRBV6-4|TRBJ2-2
TGTGCCAGCAGTGACCCGCTGGGCGGGAGCGGGGAGCTGTTTTTT
CASSDPLGGSGELFF
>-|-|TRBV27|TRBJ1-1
TGTGCCAGCACCACGAGGGGAGGTTTTAACACTGAAGCTTTCTTT
CASTTRGGFNTEAFF
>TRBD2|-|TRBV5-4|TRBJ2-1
TGTGCCAGCAGCTCCCGCACTAGCGGGAGAGGCAATGAGCAGTTCTTC
CASSSRTSGRGNEQFF
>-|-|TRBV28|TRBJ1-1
TGTGCCAGCAGCTTGATAGGGACAACTAACACTGAAGCTTTCTTT
CASSLIGTTNTEAFF
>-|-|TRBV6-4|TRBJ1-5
TGTGCCAGCCTAGTCAGGGAATGTTGTCAGCCCCAGCATTTT
CASLVRECCQPQHF
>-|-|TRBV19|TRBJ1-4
TGTGCCAGTAGGGGTGGAGGACCGACTAATGAAAAACTGTTTTTT
CASRGGGPTNEKLFF
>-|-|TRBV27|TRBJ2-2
TGTGCCAGCAGTTTACGGACTTTGAACACCGGGGAGCTGTTTTTT
CASSLRTLNTGELFF
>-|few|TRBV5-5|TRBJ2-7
TGTGCCAGCAGCTTCGAGGGAAGAGCGACCCATAGAGACGAGCAGTACTTC
CASSFEGRATHRDEQYF
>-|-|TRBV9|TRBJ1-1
TGTGCCAGCAGCGTAGCCCCGGGTTCGAAGGCTTTCTTT
CASSVAPGSKAFF
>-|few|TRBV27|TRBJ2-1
TGTGCCAGCAGTCCGAGCACAGGGTTCAATGAGCAGTTCTTC
CASSPSTGFNEQFF
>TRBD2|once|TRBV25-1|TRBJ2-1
TGTGCCAGCAATGATCCCGGGACTAGCGGGAGGAATGAGCAGTTCTTC
CASNDPGTSGRNEQFF
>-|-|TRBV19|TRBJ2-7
TGTGCCAGTATGTGGACAGCGGTCCACGAGCAGTACTTC
CASMWTAVHEQYF
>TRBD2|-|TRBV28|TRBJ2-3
TGTGCCAGCTCCCTTCTAGGGACTAGGGATACGCAGTATTTT
CASSLLGTRDTQYF
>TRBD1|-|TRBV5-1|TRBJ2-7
TGCGCCAGCAGCTTCGGGACAGGGGCGCGGGGGTACGAGCAGTACTTC
CASSFGTGARGYEQYF
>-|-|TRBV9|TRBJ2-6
TGTGCCAGCAGCGTAGCAACGATCGGGGGGCCTGGGGCCAACGTCCTGACTTTC
CASSVATIGGPGANVLTF
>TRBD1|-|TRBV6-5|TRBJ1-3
TGTGCCAGCAGTTACTCGCGGACAGGAGGAAACACCATATATTTT
CASSYSRTGGNTIYF
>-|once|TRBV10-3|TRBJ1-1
TGTGCCATCAGTGAGTCTCCCTCGGACACTGAAGCTTTCTTT
CAISESPSDTEAFF
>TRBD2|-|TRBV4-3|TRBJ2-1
TGCGCCAGCAGCCAAGGTCCCGGGGGGTACAATGAGCAGTTCTTC
CASSQGPGGYNEQFF
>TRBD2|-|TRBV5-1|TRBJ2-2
TGCGCCAGCAGCCAAGAGCGGGGCTTAACCGGGGAGCTGTTTTTT
CASSQERGLTGELFF
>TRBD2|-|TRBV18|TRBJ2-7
TGTGCCAGCTCCCCCCCTACTAGCGGTCCCAAAGGGGAGCAGTACTTC
CASSPPTSGPKGEQYF